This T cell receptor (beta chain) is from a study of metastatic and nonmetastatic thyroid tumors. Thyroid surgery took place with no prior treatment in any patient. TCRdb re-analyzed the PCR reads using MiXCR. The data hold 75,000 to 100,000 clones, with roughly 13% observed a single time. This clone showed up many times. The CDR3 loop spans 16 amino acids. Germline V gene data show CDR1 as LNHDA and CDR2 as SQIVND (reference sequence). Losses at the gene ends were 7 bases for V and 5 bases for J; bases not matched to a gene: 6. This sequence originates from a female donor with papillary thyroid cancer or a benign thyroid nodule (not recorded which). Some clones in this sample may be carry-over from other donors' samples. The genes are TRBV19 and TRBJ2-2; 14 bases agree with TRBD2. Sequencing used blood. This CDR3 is CASTGTSGRRTGELFF. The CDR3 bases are TGTGCCAGTACCGGGACTAGCGGGAGAAGGACCGGGGAGCTGTTTTTT.